This T cell receptor (beta chain) was profiled in a study of T cells in Graves' hyperthyroidism and ophthalmopathy. The CDR3 length is 17 residues. With 5 bases removed from V and 2 bases from J, the gap between germline ends came to 19 bases. The germline V gene encodes CDR1 SEHNR and CDR2 FQNEAQ (reference sequence). Thyroid ultrasound, orbital computed tomography, clinical symptoms, and serum thyroxine and TRAb underpinned diagnoses. Amplified TCR beta CDR3 regions derived from RNA transcripts. HTBI primers were used for first-round RT-PCR of the TCR CDR3. TCRdb ran MiXCR on the multiplex PCR reads and lists one entry per CDR3 protein. The table has about 300,000 distinct CDR3 sequences, around a sixth seen once; the top ten hold roughly a third. This clonotype appeared a few times.

The chain combines TRBV7-9 with TRBJ2-1, with a tentative D call TRBD2 (6 bases). This clonotype originated in a man under 40 with Graves' hyperthyroidism. The sample comprised blood. This chain's CDR3 is CASSHTTVAAPYNEQFF. CDR3 sequence (DNA): TGTGCCAGCAGCCACACAACCGTAGCGGCCCCCTACAATGAGCAGTTCTTC. The full variable domain, with the rest looked up from reference TRBV7-9 and TRBJ2-1, is DTGVSQNPRHKITKRGQNVTFRCDPISEHNRLYWYRQTLGQGPEFLTYFQNEAQLEKSRLLSDRFSAERPKGSFSTLEIQRTEQGDSAMYLCASSHTTVAAPYNEQFFGPGTRLTVL.